These 17 T cell receptor beta chains were all obtained from the same sample, sequenced in a study of CD8 T cells in Susac syndrome. Random hexamers were used to reverse transcribe an amount of 0.5 to 1 ug RNA. TCRdb re-called the immunoSEQ multiplex PCR reads with MiXCR, one entry per CDR3 protein. The sample consists of about 400,000 distinct CDR3 sequences, 75% to 90% of them appearing once. What was sequenced was CD8+ T cells from PBMCs. Receptor source: a human donor with multiple sclerosis.

This chain uses TRBV4-1 with TRBJ2-7; possible D gene TRBD2, 6 bases. V lost 6 bases to trimming and J lost 2 bases, with 26 bases between them. The CDR3 is made up of 18 amino acids. CDR1 is MGHRA and CDR2 is YSYEKL in the germline V gene. The CDR3 sequence: CASSPTWGEGAQTYEQYF. DNA for the CDR3: TGCGCCAGCAGTCCTACTTGGGGGGAAGGGGCCCAAACCTACGAGCAGTACTTC.

The chain joins TRBV20-1 to TRBJ2-7; maybe TRBD1 (5 bases). This CDR3 has 13 residues. With 2 bases removed from V and 3 bases from J, the gap between germline ends came to 11 bases. Germline-derived CDR1 and CDR2 are DFQATT and SNEGSKA (reference sequence). In DNA form, the CDR3 reads TGCAGTGCTAGACGGACAAACGACTACGAGCAGTACTTC. Protein product: CSARRTNDYEQYF.

The chain carries TRBV6-1 and TRBJ2-7; D unresolved. CDR3 size: 12 residues. Looked up from germline, CDR1 is MNHNS and CDR2 is SASEGT. Trimming stripped 3 bases from V and 5 bases from J, with 8 bases between. This CDR3 reads CASSDNVNEQYF. CDR3 sequence (DNA): TGTGCCAGCAGTGATAACGTCAACGAGCAGTACTTC.

In nucleotides, the CDR3 is TGTGCCTGGAGTCCCGGGACAGGGCTAAATCAGCCCCAGCATTTT. Protein: CAWSPGTGLNQPQHF. This chain connects TRBV30 to TRBJ1-5; 9 bases agree with TRBD1. This CDR3 has 15 amino acids. V lost 2 bases, J lost 4 bases, and 6 bases stayed unmatched. Germline V CDR1 and CDR2: GTSNPN, SVGIG (reference sequence).

The chain recombines TRBV11-2 with TRBJ1-2, with TRBD1 identical over 9 bases. V was pared by 0 bases and J by 4 bases, with 9 bases of the junction left unmatched. The CDR3 is made up of 17 amino acids. Germline values: CDR1 SGHAT, CDR2 FQNNGV. The DNA of the CDR3 is TGTGCCAGCAGCTTAGATCGGGACAGGGAGGATATCTATGGCTACACCTTC. Its protein is CASSLDRDREDIYGYTF.

The chain uses TRBV12-3 or TRBV12-4 and TRBJ1-3, with TRBD1 matching 9 bases. The CDR3 sequence is 16 residues long. The ends lost 5 bases at V and 4 bases at J; junction bases unmatched: 9. The CDR3 spells CASSPGDRGWGNTIYF. DNA for the CDR3: TGTGCCAGCAGTCCCGGCGACAGGGGGTGGGGAAACACCATATATTTT.

The rearrangement uses TRBV29-1 and TRBJ1-1, with D hard to call. V was pared by 3 bases and J by 4 bases, with 3 bases between. The CDR3 loop spans 10 amino acids. The germline V gene has CDR1 SQVTM and CDR2 ANQGSEA. DNA of the CDR3: TGCAGCGTTGATCGCACTGAAGCTTTCTTT. Its translation: CSVDRTEAFF.

The CDR3 coding sequence is TGTGCCAGCAGTTTGTTGGGGACAGCACGCACTGAAGCTTTCTTT. Residues: CASSLLGTARTEAFF. This chain joins TRBV27 and TRBJ1-1; 7 bases agree with TRBD1. The CDR3 sequence is 15 residues long. CDR1 is MNHEY, CDR2 SMNVEV, per germline (reference sequence). With V trimmed by 3 bases and J by 4 bases, 8 bases remained unmatched.

A few counts support this clonotype. This chain links TRBV5-4 with TRBJ2-1; D call uncertain. Trimming removed 2 bases at V and 8 bases at J, with 5 bases between. Germline V gene lookup returns CDR1 SGHNT and CDR2 YYREEE (reference sequence). The CDR3 sequence is 11 residues long. The CDR3 here is CASSFSHEQFF. In nucleotides, the CDR3 is TGTGCCAGCAGCTTCTCCCATGAGCAGTTCTTC.

V usage is TRBV4-2 and J usage is TRBJ2-7; D gene uncertain. Looked up from germline, CDR1 is LGHNA and CDR2 is YNFKEQ. Trimming left V 0 bases short and J 5 bases short, with 14 bases between. This CDR3 is built from 15 residues. The CDR3 sequence is CASSQDNGFYDEQYF. For the CDR3, the DNA is TGTGCCAGCAGCCAAGATAACGGGTTTTATGACGAGCAGTACTTC.

This chain links TRBV19 with TRBJ2-1; D may correspond to TRBD1 or TRBD2 (5 bases each). Per the germline V gene, CDR1 is LNHDA and CDR2 is SQIVND (reference sequence). The germline V and J ends were trimmed by 3 bases and 5 bases, with 14 bases remaining between them. This CDR3 has 15 residues. The CDR3 sequence is CASSMIGTPNNEQFF. CDR3 sequence (DNA): TGTGCCAGTAGTATGATTGGGACCCCTAACAATGAGCAGTTCTTC. The whole variable domain, filled in from reference TRBV19 and TRBJ2-1, reads DGGITQSPKYLFRKEGQNVTLSCEQNLNHDAMYWYRQDPGQGLRLIYYSQIVNDFQKGDIAEGYSVSREKKESFPLTVTSAQKNPTAFYLCASSMIGTPNNEQFFGPGTRLTVL.

The chain uses TRBV27 and TRBJ2-5, with TRBD1 matching 7 bases. The CDR3 is 16 residues long. Germline loops: CDR1 MNHEY, CDR2 SMNVEV (reference sequence). The V gene end was trimmed by 5 bases and the J gene end by 2 bases; junction bases not matched to a gene: 11. The CDR3 reads CASSARTGSLQETQYF. The CDR3 nucleotides are TGTGCCAGCAGTGCCCGGACAGGATCACTACAAGAGACCCAGTACTTC.

The gene calls are TRBV28 and TRBJ2-7; tentatively, D is TRBD1 (6 bases). Germline V gives CDR1 MDHEN, CDR2 SYDVKM. The CDR3 has 14 amino acids. V lost 3 bases to trimming and J lost 6 bases, with 15 bases between them. The CDR3 protein is CASSFHRERVEQYF. The CDR3 DNA reads as TGTGCCAGCAGTTTTCACAGGGAGAGGGTCGAGCAGTACTTC.

Only one count was recorded for this clonotype. This sequence joins TRBV7-9 and TRBJ1-2, with 9 positions matching TRBD1. The trim removed 0 bases at V and 3 bases at J, leaving 5 bases unmatched. Germline V CDR1 and CDR2: SEHNR, FQNEAQ (reference sequence). The CDR3 contains 16 residues. CDR3 coding DNA: TGTGCCAGCAGCTTAGCCAGACAGGGGGAAGACTATGGCTACACCTTC. This codes for CASSLARQGEDYGYTF.

V and J are TRBV25-1 and TRBJ1-5; D is unresolved. This CDR3 is 15 amino acids long. The ends were cut back, 3 bases at V and 0 bases at J, with 9 bases in the middle. CDR1 is MGHDK, CDR2 SYGVNS, per germline. CDR3 sequence reads: CASSDGSDSNQPQHF. The CDR3 DNA reads as TGTGCCAGCAGTGACGGCAGTGATAGCAATCAGCCCCAGCATTTT.

The chain has TRBV28 and TRBJ2-7, with 10 bases that match TRBD2. V lost 6 bases to trimming and J lost 5 bases; unmatched junction nucleotides: 13. This CDR3 is built from 16 residues. Per the germline V gene, CDR1 is MDHEN and CDR2 is SYDVKM. The CDR3 DNA is TGTGCCAGCAGCTTTGGGTGGCTAGCGGGAGCCGACGAGCAGTACTTC. Translated: CASSFGWLAGADEQYF.

This rearrangement joins TRBV28 to TRBJ2-7, with 10 bases fitting TRBD2. The CDR3 is made up of 14 amino acids. V was clipped by 8 bases and J by 3 bases; unmatched bases: 7. Germline values: CDR1 MDHEN, CDR2 SYDVKM. The CDR3 DNA reads as TGTGCCAGCCGCTCTAGCGGGAGTTACTACGAGCAGTACTTC. Protein: CASRSSGSYYEQYF. Full variable domain (rest looked up from reference TRBV28 and TRBJ2-7): DVKVTQSSRYLVKRTGEKVFLECVQDMDHENMFWYRQDPGLGLRLIYFSYDVKMKEKGDIPEGYSVSREKKERFSLILESASTNQTSMYLCASRSSGSYYEQYFGPGTRLTVT.